This TCR beta chain comes out of a study of T cells after yellow fever vaccination. Ten or more counts support this clonotype. Its target is unknown. General study points: Overlap between CD4 and CD8 compartments was detected for a small share of clonotypes. The secondary T-cell response peaked on day 5, not day 15, but was weaker.

TCRdb itself ran the 5' RACE reads through MiXCR, one entry per CDR3 protein. The sample shows about 120,000 distinct CDR3 sequences, 13% to 15% of them seen only once. V lost 0 bases to trimming and J lost 5 bases, with 22 bases between them. This CDR3 has 18 amino acids. CDR1 and CDR2 from the germline V gene are SGHDN and FVKESK. This material consisted of CD8+ T cells sorted from PBMCs, taken 5 days after the yellow fever booster vaccination. The receptor was derived from a man aged 18 to 35 who received the YFV17D yellow fever vaccine. The chain joins TRBV14 to TRBJ2-5; no clear D. The CDR3 nucleotides read TGTGCCAGCAGCCAAGACCCCCCTGGGGTAGCCATAGTGGAGACCCAGTACTTC. It specifies CASSQDPPGVAIVETQYF.